This TCR beta chain originates from a study of T cells in localized non-small cell lung cancer. This clone was recorded a few times. The length of the CDR3 is 14 residues. The germline V gene encodes CDR1 MNHGY and CDR2 SAAAGT. V trimming: 7 bases; J trimming: 2 bases; junction bases outside the gene matches: 5. Using immunoSEQ multiplex PCR, the repertoire was profiled, and TCRdb retains in-frame clones only, with some absent. This table holds more than 2,500 clones, roughly a fifth found once. The TCR originated in a male donor aged 60 or over with stage II squamous cell lung carcinoma. The genes are TRBV6-8 and TRBJ2-1; TRBD2 matches at 7 bases. Sequenced material: lung tumor tissue, taken before any cancer treatment. The CDR3 sequence is CASTGRGTYNEQFF. The CDR3 DNA reads as TGTGCCAGCACGGGGCGGGGGACCTACAATGAGCAGTTCTTC.